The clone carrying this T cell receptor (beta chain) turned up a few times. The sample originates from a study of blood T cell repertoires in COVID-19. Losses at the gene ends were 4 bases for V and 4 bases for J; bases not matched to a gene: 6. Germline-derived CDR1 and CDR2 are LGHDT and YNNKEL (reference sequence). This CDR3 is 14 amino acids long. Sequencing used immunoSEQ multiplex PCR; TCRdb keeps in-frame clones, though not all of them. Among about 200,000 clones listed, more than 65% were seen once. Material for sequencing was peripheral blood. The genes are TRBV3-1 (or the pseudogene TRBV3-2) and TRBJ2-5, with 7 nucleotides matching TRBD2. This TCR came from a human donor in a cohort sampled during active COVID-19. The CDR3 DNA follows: TGTGCCAGCAGCCCGACGACTAGCCGAGAGACCCAGTACTTC. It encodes CASSPTTSRETQYF.